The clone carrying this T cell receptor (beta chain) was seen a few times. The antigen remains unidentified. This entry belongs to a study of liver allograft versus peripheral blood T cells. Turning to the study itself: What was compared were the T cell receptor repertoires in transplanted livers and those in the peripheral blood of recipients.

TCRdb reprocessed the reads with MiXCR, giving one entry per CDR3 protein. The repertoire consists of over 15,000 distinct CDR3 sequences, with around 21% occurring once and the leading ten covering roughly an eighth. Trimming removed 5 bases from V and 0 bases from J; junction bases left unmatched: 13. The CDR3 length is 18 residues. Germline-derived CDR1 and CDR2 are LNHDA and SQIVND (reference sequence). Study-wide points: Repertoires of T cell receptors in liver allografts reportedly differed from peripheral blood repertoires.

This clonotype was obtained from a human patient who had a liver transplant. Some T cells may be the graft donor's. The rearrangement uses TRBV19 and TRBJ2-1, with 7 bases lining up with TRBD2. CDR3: CASSPRGGRGSSYNEQFF. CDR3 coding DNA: TGTGCCAGTAGTCCCCGTGGTGGGCGGGGGAGCTCCTACAATGAGCAGTTCTTC.